Listed below are T cell receptor beta chains from one sample, sequenced in a study of T cells after yellow fever vaccination. A single record per CDR3 protein comes from TCRdb applying MiXCR to the 5' RACE reads. The sample holds hundreds of thousands of distinct CDR3 sequences, 20% to 25% seen once. This specimen consisted of PBMCs, obtained approximately 20 days after the first yellow fever vaccination. Receptor source: a young man who received the YFV17D yellow fever vaccine. Both conserved end residues are part of each CDR3. Some rows mark clone size as missing; the rest say once, few, many or name a class of expanded clone.

cdr3_aa j_call v_call clone_size
CATRLAGHTGELFF TRBJ2-2 TRBV5-1 few
CSVEGVAGRKKGSQYF TRBJ2-3 TRBV29-1 many
CSAPPSAAGADTQYF TRBJ2-3 TRBV20-1 few
CSVDPGGDGYTF TRBJ1-2 TRBV29-1 many
CASSPGLAGVVETQYF TRBJ2-5 TRBV5-1 .
CASSDSNLGTQYF TRBJ2-5 TRBV6-5 many
CASSQDSAQETQYF TRBJ2-5 TRBV3-1 few
CASSRPGYSNQPQHF TRBJ1-5 TRBV2 few
CSVKDGLEQFF TRBJ2-1 TRBV20-1 .
CSATGGRIIYNEQFF TRBJ2-1 TRBV20-1 .
CASSPRRQGIGELFF TRBJ2-2 TRBV25-1 .
CASSFDRAENNSPLHF TRBJ1-6 TRBV7-9 few
CASSLWGEGTDTQYF TRBJ2-3 TRBV27 few
CSARGHGSYNEQFF TRBJ2-1 TRBV20-1 .
CASSAGQGLADTQYF TRBJ2-3 TRBV5-1 .
CSAPPSGAGRTEAFF TRBJ1-1 TRBV20-1 .
CASSQNGLNTGELFF TRBJ2-2 TRBV4-3 .
CATGSSSTGELFF TRBJ2-2 TRBV24-1 .
CASSQDRGQGDEKLFF TRBJ1-4 TRBV4-3 .
CASSLVGGSSEEQYF TRBJ2-7 TRBV7-2 few
CASSSGGLNQPQHF TRBJ1-5 TRBV27 .
CAISETSGAAYEQYF TRBJ2-7 TRBV10-3 few
CAYLTGFPREQYF TRBJ2-7 TRBV19 few
CSAVALGGGTEAFF TRBJ1-1 TRBV20-1 .
CASSYWTGTDYGYTF TRBJ1-2 TRBV6-2/TRBV6-3 few
CASSTSRDRHYNEQFF TRBJ2-1 TRBV6-5 .
CASSVGPPLTYNEQFF TRBJ2-1 TRBV9 few
CASRIGGARQPQHF TRBJ1-5 TRBV28 many
CASALDINQPQHF TRBJ1-5 TRBV25-1 few
CASRTGTVNTGELFF TRBJ2-2 TRBV12-3/TRBV12-4 many
CSARGLAGGRSYNEQFF TRBJ2-1 TRBV20-1 .
CAISKVGTEAFF TRBJ1-1 TRBV10-3 many
CASSFRPVVGGTQYF TRBJ2-5 TRBV28 .
CASSLAGEYTEQFF TRBJ2-1 TRBV6-5 .
CASRSSPGGGYTF TRBJ1-2 TRBV25-1 .
CASSETSGGRGDTQYF TRBJ2-3 TRBV9 few
CASSLVGGKENEQFF TRBJ2-1 TRBV7-2 few
CASSFDPDFGTDTQYF TRBJ2-3 TRBV5-3 .
CASSLQPGDETQYF TRBJ2-5 TRBV5-1 many
CTSATVDEQETQYF TRBJ2-5 TRBV1 .
CASTNTDTQYF TRBJ2-3 TRBV13 few
CASSYWALQETQYF TRBJ2-5 TRBV7-9 many
CASTLGQGQVAFF TRBJ1-1 TRBV12-3/TRBV12-4 .
CASSPPGTFLNTEAFF TRBJ1-1 TRBV6-2/TRBV6-3 few
CASSLGGAELSSYNEQFF TRBJ2-1 TRBV11-2 .
CASRRGRELTDTQYF TRBJ2-3 TRBV4-1 .
CAISEGRGGNQPQHF TRBJ1-5 TRBV10-3 few
CASSVGQGNEQFF TRBJ2-1 TRBV7-7 .
CASSSGGGGPEAFF TRBJ1-1 TRBV5-4 .
CSATLGNQPQHF TRBJ1-5 TRBV20-1 many
CASSRKAGGRTGELFF TRBJ2-2 TRBV5-4 .
CASSLGPLNEQFF TRBJ2-1 TRBV11-2 .
CAISGPDKVGTGELFF TRBJ2-2 TRBV10-3 .
CSVAGSGQETQYF TRBJ2-5 TRBV29-1 few
CASSGGFTGELFF TRBJ2-2 TRBV5-1 .
CASSQDAVPGNTIYF TRBJ1-3 TRBV3-1 .
CASSQWVAGGPQETQYF TRBJ2-5 TRBV4-1 .
CASSLSPAVGNTIYF TRBJ1-3 TRBV5-5 .